This T cell receptor (beta chain) was sequenced during a study of regulatory T cells in long-lasting Graves disease. The authors built TCR beta libraries using iRepertoire HTBI primers and Arm-PCR of CDR3 regions. TCRdb ran MiXCR on the multiplex PCR reads and lists one entry per CDR3 protein. The table shows about 420,000 distinct CDR3 sequences, with about 20% occurring only once. Time point here: persistent/refractory GD, antithyroid drugs over 5 years with positive TRAb. With RNA extracted from PBMCs as input, the TCR library was made. The sample here was peripheral blood mononuclear cells (PBMCs), taken when the disease was refractory, from a patient treated with antithyroid drugs. The receptor comes from a female donor with Graves disease.

In DNA, the CDR3 is TGTGCCAGCAGTTACCGACTAGCGGGAGGGGTAGGGAATGAGCAGTTCTTC. Amino acid sequence: CASSYRLAGGVGNEQFF. This chain connects TRBV27 to TRBJ2-1; TRBD2 matches at 14 bases. CDR1 is MNHEY and CDR2 is SMNVEV in the germline V gene (reference sequence). The V gene end was trimmed by 4 bases and the J gene end by 7 bases; junction bases not matched to a gene: 9. This CDR3 region has 17 residues.